The rows below give T cell receptor beta chains drawn from one sample of a study of blood T cells in healthy people across ages. A single record per CDR3 protein comes from TCRdb applying MiXCR to the 5' RACE reads. The table has 950,000 to 1,200,000 distinct CDR3 sequences, less than 45% seen once. The sequencing input was blood. These receptors all stem from a man younger than 35 in good health. Both conserved end residues are part of each CDR3. D genes are given only for firm matches. Size is stated for part of the rows, as once, few or many counts, or as a class when the clone is expanded.

V,D,size,J,CDR3,DNA
TRBV4-3,NA,NA,TRBJ2-7,CASSNLLGYEQYF,TGCGCCAGCTCTAACTTACTGGGCTACGAGCAGTACTTC
TRBV12-3/TRBV12-4,NA,NA,TRBJ2-7,CASSVLRGNYEQYF,TGTGCCAGCAGTGTTCTCCGGGGGAACTACGAGCAGTACTTC
TRBV30,NA,NA,TRBJ1-4,CAWSVGEKLFF,TGTGCCTGGAGTGTTGGGGAAAAACTGTTTTTT
TRBV12-3/TRBV12-4,TRBD2,NA,TRBJ2-5,CASTKLAGKSNERQYF,TGTGCCAGCACCAAACTAGCGGGGAAATCCAATGAGCGGCAGTACTTC
TRBV6-6,NA,NA,TRBJ1-1,CASRNYKSMNTEAFF,TGTGCCAGCAGAAATTATAAATCAATGAACACTGAAGCTTTCTTT
TRBV6-1,NA,NA,TRBJ1-2,CASSEGGGVAYGYTF,TGTGCCAGCAGTGAAGGCGGCGGAGTTGCCTATGGCTACACCTTC
TRBV20-1,NA,NA,TRBJ2-1,CNARTGSTYNEQFF,TGCAATGCTAGAACGGGGTCGACCTACAATGAGCAGTTCTTC
TRBV5-1,TRBD2,NA,TRBJ2-5,CASSLAETSAETQYF,TGCGCCAGCAGCTTGGCCGAGACTAGCGCCGAGACCCAGTACTTC
TRBV5-1,NA,few,TRBJ1-5,CASSLNAGADQPQHF,TGCGCCAGCAGCTTGAACGCAGGGGCTGACCAGCCCCAGCATTTT
TRBV6-1,NA,NA,TRBJ2-1,CATLQETQFF,TGTGCCACCCTACAAGAGACCCAGTTCTTC
TRBV5-1,NA,NA,TRBJ2-5,CASLIGQLETQYF,TGCGCCAGCCTCATCGGACAGCTAGAGACCCAGTACTTC
TRBV20-1,NA,NA,TRBJ1-5,CSAPLRGGAYSNQPQHF,TGCAGCGCTCCATTACGGGGGGGGGCGTATAGCAATCAGCCCCAGCATTTT
TRBV4-3,NA,NA,TRBJ1-6,CASSQLGRDRSPLHF,TGCGCCAGCAGCCAATTGGGGAGGGATAGATCACCCCTCCACTTT
TRBV5-1,NA,few,TRBJ1-2,CASSLEGLSPYGYTF,TGCGCCAGCAGCTTGGAGGGGCTTAGTCCCTATGGCTACACCTTC
TRBV6-5,TRBD2,NA,TRBJ2-1,CASRRLAGDNEQFF,TGTGCCAGCCGGAGACTAGCGGGGGATAATGAGCAGTTCTTC
TRBV20-1,TRBD2,NA,TRBJ2-5,CSARGTSGEYQETQYF,TGCAGTGCTAGGGGGACTAGCGGGGAGTACCAAGAGACCCAGTACTTC
TRBV5-1,NA,few,TRBJ2-3,CASSLKSASTDTQYF,TGCGCCAGCAGCTTGAAGTCAGCCTCCACAGATACGCAGTATTTT
TRBV4-1,NA,NA,TRBJ1-5,CASSLWTGANQPQHF,TGCGCCAGCAGCCTCTGGACGGGCGCCAATCAGCCCCAGCATTTT
TRBV2,NA,NA,TRBJ2-5,CASKIQETQYF,TGTGCCAGCAAAATTCAAGAGACCCAGTACTTC
TRBV5-6,NA,NA,TRBJ1-1,CASSPLWATEAFF,TGTGCCAGCAGCCCACTATGGGCCACTGAAGCTTTCTTT
TRBV14,NA,NA,TRBJ2-3,CASSQVAGGSTDTPYF,NA
TRBV29-1,TRBD1,few,TRBJ1-5,CSARDSYYSNQPQHF,TGCAGTGCTCGGGACAGCTACTATAGCAATCAGCCCCAGCATTTT
TRBV20-1,NA,NA,TRBJ1-5,CSARDPQQTSNQPQHF,TGCAGTGCTAGAGATCCTCAACAGACTAGCAATCAGCCCCAGCATTTT
TRBV29-1,TRBD1,few,TRBJ1-2,CSVFIPDRWSYGYTF,TGCAGCGTCTTTATCCCGGACAGGTGGAGCTATGGCTACACCTTC
TRBV7-2,NA,few,TRBJ2-2,CASSLAKGANTGELFF,TGTGCCAGCAGCTTAGCGAAGGGGGCGAACACCGGGGAGCTGTTTTTT
TRBV20-1,TRBD1,NA,TRBJ2-7,CSATDRHYEQYF,TGCAGTGCCACGGACAGGCACTACGAGCAGTACTTC
TRBV5-1,TRBD1,NA,TRBJ1-1,CASSLGSTGSANTEAFF,TGCGCCAGCAGCTTGGGTTCGACAGGGTCGGCGAACACTGAAGCTTTCTTT
TRBV12-3/TRBV12-4,NA,NA,TRBJ2-7,CASSFYYEQYF,TGTGCCAGCAGTTTTTATTACGAGCAGTACTTC
TRBV4-2,NA,NA,TRBJ2-3,CASSQEALTDTQYF,TGTGCCAGCAGCCAAGAAGCCCTCACAGATACGCAGTATTTT
TRBV11-2,NA,once,TRBJ2-5,CASSLAGFPETQYF,TGTGCCAGCAGCTTGGCTGGTTTCCCAGAGACCCAGTACTTC
TRBV9,NA,NA,TRBJ2-3,CASSVEPGATHGTDTQYF,TGTGCCAGCAGCGTAGAGCCAGGAGCCACACACGGGACAGATACGCAGTATTTT
TRBV30,NA,once,TRBJ2-5,CAWSGFPYNDQYF,TGTGCCTGGAGTGGGTTCCCTTACAATGACCAGTACTTC
TRBV7-9,NA,NA,TRBJ1-2,CASSPSVGYTF,TGTGCCAGCAGCCCGTCCGTTGGCTACACCTTC
TRBV5-1,NA,NA,TRBJ2-5,CASSSSPLAFKETQYF,TGCGCCAGCAGCTCCTCCCCTCTAGCCTTTAAAGAGACCCAGTACTTC